This T cell receptor beta chain appears in the sequencing data of a study of T-cell memory formation after mild COVID-19. Study findings and constraints: The authors did not confirm SARS-CoV-2 specificity of second-wave clones peaking day 37. Whereas later expanders leaned CD4+, clones contracting day 15 to 85 showed a balanced CD4/CD8 makeup. In pre-infection memory, a portion of responding clones appeared, which suggested that cross-reactive memory joined.

5'RACE with constant-segment primers built TCRalpha and TCRbeta cDNA libraries with UMIs. TCRdb redid the calling of the 5' RACE reads with MiXCR, one entry per CDR3 protein. This sample has fewer than 150,000 distinct CDR3 sequences, with 5% to 6.5% found just once. Germline V CDR1 and CDR2: LGHDT, YNNKEL (reference sequence). The CDR3 length is 13 residues. V was trimmed by 3 bases and J by 0 bases, leaving 3 bases between them. This clonotype showed up just a few times. Its matching antigen is unknown. This sequence was found in an adult woman who had mild COVID-19 (a few samples of this study predate the infection). Cell type and time point are not known. The sequenced sample was PBMCs or a T cell subset sorted from them (not recorded which). This chain links TRBV3-1 with TRBJ1-3; no clear D. The CDR3, as DNA: TGTGCCAGCAGCCAGGGCTCTGGAAACACCATATATTTT. Translation: CASSQGSGNTIYF.